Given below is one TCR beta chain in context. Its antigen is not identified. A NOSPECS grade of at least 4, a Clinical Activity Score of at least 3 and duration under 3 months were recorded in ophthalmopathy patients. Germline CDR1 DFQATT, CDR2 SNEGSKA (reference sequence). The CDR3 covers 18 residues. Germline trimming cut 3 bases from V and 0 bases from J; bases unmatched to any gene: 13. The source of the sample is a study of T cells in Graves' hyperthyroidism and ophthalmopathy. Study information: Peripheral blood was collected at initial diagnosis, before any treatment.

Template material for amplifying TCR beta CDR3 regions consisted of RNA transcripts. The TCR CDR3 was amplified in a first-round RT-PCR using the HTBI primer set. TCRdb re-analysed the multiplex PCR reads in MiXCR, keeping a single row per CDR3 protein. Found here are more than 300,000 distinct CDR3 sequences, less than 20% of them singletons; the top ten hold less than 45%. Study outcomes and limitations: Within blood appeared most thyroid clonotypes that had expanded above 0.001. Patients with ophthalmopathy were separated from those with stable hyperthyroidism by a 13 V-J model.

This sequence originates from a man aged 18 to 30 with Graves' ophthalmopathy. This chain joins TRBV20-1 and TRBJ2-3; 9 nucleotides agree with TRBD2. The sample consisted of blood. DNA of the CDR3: TGCAGTGCTAGGCACGTCAGCGGGGGGTTATCTAGCACAGATACGCAGTATTTT. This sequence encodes CSARHVSGGLSSTDTQYF.